A selection of T cell receptor beta chains follows, all from one sample in a study of blood T cells in healthy people across ages. TCRdb itself ran the 5' RACE reads through MiXCR, one entry per CDR3 protein. The table records about 1,500,000 distinct CDR3 sequences, roughly 40% of them present only once. Sequenced input: blood. All receptors derive from a woman under 30 in good health. Each CDR3 is given with its conserved first and last residue. The D gene is left open where the match is weak. Not all rows give a size; the values are once, few, many and, for expanded clones, a class.

j_gene,d_gene,abundance,v_gene,CDR3nt,CDR3aa
TRBJ1-2,.,few,TRBV6-1,TGTGCCAGCAGTTCAGGGTCCCACTATGGCTACACCTTC,CASSSGSHYGYTF
TRBJ2-1,TRBD2,.,TRBV3-1,TGTGCCAGCAGCCGTCGGACTAGCGGGGGGGTTGGGGATGAGCAGTTCTTC,CASSRRTSGGVGDEQFF
TRBJ1-3,.,.,TRBV20-1,TGCAGTGCTAGTCCAGAACCTGGAAACACCATATATTTT,CSASPEPGNTIYF
TRBJ2-2,TRBD2,.,TRBV7-8,TGTGCCAGCAGCTTAGGGCTAGCGGGAAATCCGAACACCGGGGAGCTGTTTTTT,CASSLGLAGNPNTGELFF
TRBJ1-2,.,.,TRBV20-1,TGCAGTGCTTTTCCGGGCCTTGAAGACTACACCTTC,CSAFPGLEDYTF
TRBJ2-7,TRBD2,.,TRBV20-1,TGCAGTGCTCCACTCTTAGCGGGCAGGCGCGAGCAGTACTTC,CSAPLLAGRREQYF
TRBJ1-5,TRBD1,.,TRBV5-6,TGTGCCAGCAGCCAAAAGCCCCTGGACAGGATCTCCAATCAGCCCCAGCATTTT,CASSQKPLDRISNQPQHF
TRBJ2-2,.,.,TRBV4-2,TGTGCCAGCAGCCCCCAGGGTGGTAGCGGGAACACCGGGGAGCTGTTTTTT,CASSPQGGSGNTGELFF
TRBJ2-1,.,.,TRBV28,TGTGCCAGCAGTGCCTCGACGGGGGAGCAGTTCTTC,CASSASTGEQFF
TRBJ1-1,TRBD1,.,TRBV2,TGTGCCAGCAACCGAGGGACAGGGGGGAACACTGAAGCTTTCTTT,CASNRGTGGNTEAFF
TRBJ1-2,.,.,TRBV7-2,TGTGCCAGCAGCTTATCTCAGAGCTTTAACTATGGCTACACCTTC,CASSLSQSFNYGYTF
TRBJ2-3,TRBD2,few,TRBV6-5,TGTGCCAGCAGCTATAGCGGGGGGAACACAGATACGCAGTATTTT,CASSYSGGNTDTQYF
TRBJ2-7,TRBD1,few,TRBV4-1,TGCGCCAGCGCTAGGGGACAGGGGGTCCCCTACGAGCAGTACTTC,CASARGQGVPYEQYF
TRBJ2-3,.,few,TRBV12-5,TGTGCTAGTTCCCAAGCCCTCCAGGGAGCAGCAGATACGCAGTATTTT,CASSQALQGAADTQYF
TRBJ2-7,.,.,TRBV5-1,TGCGCCAGCAGCCCACACCCGTCGGACGAGCAGTACTTC,CASSPHPSDEQYF
TRBJ1-4,TRBD1,few,TRBV7-9,TGTGCCAGCAATGACAGGGCACAGCCTAATGAAAAACTGTTTTTT,CASNDRAQPNEKLFF
TRBJ2-5,TRBD1,.,TRBV29-1,TGCAGCGTTGAAGATTTTGACAGGGGAGCCCGGGAGACCCAGTACTTC,CSVEDFDRGARETQYF
TRBJ2-1,TRBD1,.,TRBV7-9,TGTGCCAGCAGCTTCGGACAGGGGAATGGTAGTGAGCAGTTCTTC,CASSFGQGNGSEQFF
TRBJ2-2,TRBD2,.,TRBV2,TGTGCCAGCAGTGGCAGGGAGGGCACCGGGGAGCTGTTTTTT,CASSGREGTGELFF
TRBJ2-3,.,once,TRBV9,TGTGCCAGCAGCGTAGTGAGTTCGGGGGCCAATACGCAGTATTTT,CASSVVSSGANTQYF
TRBJ1-1,.,.,TRBV2,TGTGCCAGCAGTGAGGTGGAAACGAACACTGAAGCTTTCTTT,CASSEVETNTEAFF
TRBJ1-2,TRBD1,.,TRBV2,TGTGCCAGCGGAGACAGGGGCCATGGCTACACCTTC,CASGDRGHGYTF
TRBJ2-1,.,once,TRBV15,TGTGCCACCAGCAGACAGTTCAGGGAGCAGTTCTTC,CATSRQFREQFF
TRBJ2-1,.,few,TRBV7-9,TGTGCCAGCAGCCTTGACCCAGGCCTCTTCGATGAGCAGTTCTTC,CASSLDPGLFDEQFF